Below are 18 T cell receptor beta chains sequenced from a single sample in a study of tissue T cells after allogeneic stem cell transplantation. Libraries were prepared by immunoSEQ multiplex PCR; TCRdb keeps only in-frame clonotypes and omits some of them. The table shows 25,000 to 30,000 clones, with about 85% occurring only once. The sequenced sample was blood, obtained before transplantation. The receptors come from a woman aged 18-50 years who later had graft-versus-host disease after an allogeneic stem cell transplant.

V usage is TRBV7-2 and J usage is TRBJ1-5, with D possibly being TRBD1 (6 bases). Germline-derived CDR1 and CDR2 are SGHTA and FQGNSA. Between the trimmed V and J ends, which lost 2 bases and 6 bases, there was a span of 14 bases. CDR3 length: 15 amino acids. The CDR3 spells CASSLSQGLSQPQHF. As DNA, the CDR3 is TGTGCCAGCAGCTTATCACAGGGACTTAGTCAGCCCCAGCATTTT.

The V and J genes are TRBV11-2 and TRBJ2-1; either TRBD1 or TRBD2 may fit D (5 bases each). Trimming took 0 bases from V and 15 from J, leaving 21 bases between them. Per the germline V gene, CDR1 is SGHAT and CDR2 is FQNNGV. The CDR3 has 15 residues. In DNA form, the CDR3 reads TGTGCCAGCAGCTTAGATCGGGACCCCTGGCTAGGTCTGTTCTTC. It is translated as CASSLDRDPWLGLFF.

V usage is TRBV6-6 and J usage is TRBJ2-4, with D uncertain. With 7 bases removed from V and 3 bases from J, the gap between germline ends came to 13 bases. Germline lookup yields CDR1 MNHNY and CDR2 SVGAGI (reference sequence). The CDR3 has 14 residues. The CDR3 DNA sequence: TGTGCCAGCAATCCGGACGTCGTCAAAAACATTCAGTACTTC. Protein: CASNPDVVKNIQYF.

This clone showed up just a few times. V and J are TRBV11-2 and TRBJ1-2; a weak D match, TRBD1 (5 bases). Trimming shortened V by 2 bases and J by 2 bases, and 12 bases separated the two germline ends. Germline CDR1 and CDR2: SGHAT and FQNNGV. The CDR3 runs to 15 residues. The CDR3 is CASSLSIGENYGYTF. The DNA for the CDR3 is TGTGCCAGCAGCTTATCGATAGGGGAGAACTATGGCTACACCTTC. Variable domain in full (rest from reference TRBV11-2 and TRBJ1-2): EAGVAQSPRYKIIEKRQSVAFWCNPISGHATLYWYQQILGQGPKLLIQFQNNGVVDDSQLPKDRFSAERLKGVDSTLKIQPAKLEDSAVYLCASSLSIGENYGYTFGSGTRLTVV.

V is TRBV6-2 or TRBV6-3 and J is TRBJ1-1, with TRBD1 matching 7 bases. This CDR3 is built from 17 residues. The V gene's germline CDR1 is MNHEY and CDR2 SVGEGT. After removal of 2 bases from V and 0 bases from J, the junction contained 9 bases not matched to a gene. CDR3 nucleotide sequence: TGTGCCAGCAGTTACCCTCAGGGGGGATCCATGAACACTGAAGCTTTCTTT. It is translated as CASSYPQGGSMNTEAFF.

The chain recombines TRBV7-3 with TRBJ2-1, with a tentative D call TRBD2 (6 bases). V lost 4 bases and J lost 9, with 13 bases in between. The CDR3 totals 13 residues. Germline CDR1 is SGHTA and CDR2 is FQGTGA. The CDR3 DNA sequence: TGTGCCAGCAGCTCCCCTCGGGGGATTGAGCAGTTCTTC. It yields the protein CASSSPRGIEQFF.

The J gene is TRBJ1-6, the V gene TRBV13; the D gene is possibly TRBD1 (6 bases). Looked up from germline, CDR1 is PRHDT and CDR2 is FYEKMQ (reference sequence). Trimming left V 2 bases short and J 0 bases short, with 11 bases between. The CDR3 is made up of 17 amino acids. CDR3 nucleotide sequence: TGTGCCAGCAGCTTACGGGGGCTCCGCTCCTATAATTCACCCCTCCACTTT. It codes for CASSLRGLRSYNSPLHF.

The chain carries TRBV2 and TRBJ2-1; 9 positions agree with TRBD2. The junction had 8 bases not matched to a gene; V was cut back by 7 bases and J by 4 bases. The CDR3 covers 15 residues. CDR1 SNHLY and CDR2 FYNNEI come from the germline V gene. CDR3 sequence: CASMPGGGDYNEQFF. The CDR3 nucleotides read TGTGCCAGCATGCCGGGCGGGGGGGATTACAATGAGCAGTTCTTC.

CDR3 loop: CASSLGDRETNYGYTF. DNA for the CDR3: TGTGCCAGCAGCTTAGGGGACAGGGAAACTAACTATGGCTACACCTTC. The chain joins TRBV7-2 to TRBJ1-2; 9 nucleotides agree with TRBD1. Germline V CDR1 and CDR2: SGHTA, FQGNSA. There are 16 residues in the CDR3. The V segment lost 1 base and the J segment 0 bases; nucleotides outside the gene matches: 3.

The chain links TRBV10-3 to TRBJ2-1, with 8 bases that match TRBD2. The V segment lost 8 bases and the J segment 7 bases; nucleotides outside the gene matches: 16. This CDR3 has 16 residues. CDR1 is ENHRY, CDR2 SYGVKD, per germline. The CDR3 DNA is TGTGCCATCGGTAGGAGCGGGGGTGTTTTCCGTAATGAGCAGTTCTTC. It specifies CAIGRSGGVFRNEQFF.

The sample holds one count of this clone. J is TRBJ1-2 and V is TRBV9; D remains unclear. Germline V gives CDR1 SGDLS, CDR2 YYNGEE. CDR3 length: 15 residues. Trimming shortened V by 6 bases and J by 5 bases, and 20 bases separated the two germline ends. CDR3 sequence: CASTEGTGTRYGYTF. The DNA of the CDR3 is TGTGCCAGCACCGAGGGTACGGGAACCCGTTATGGCTACACCTTC.

This clone appeared a single time. This rearrangement joins TRBV9 to TRBJ1-2; no firm D call. The germline CDR1 and CDR2 sequences are SGDLS and YYNGEE. The V end lost 0 bases, the J end lost 3 bases, and 6 bases lay between the germline ends. The CDR3 is 13 amino acids. DNA for the CDR3: TGTGCCAGCAGCGTAGGGGAGGACTATGGCTACACCTTC. Translated, it gives CASSVGEDYGYTF.

The rearrangement links TRBV5-1 to TRBJ1-1; D is unclear. Trimming stripped 0 bases from V and 1 base from J, with 4 bases between. Germline V lookup: CDR1 SGHRS, CDR2 YFSETQ. The CDR3 runs to 13 residues. The CDR3 sequence is CASSLGSNTEAFF. DNA for the CDR3: TGCGCCAGCAGCTTGGGATCGAACACTGAAGCTTTCTTT.

V is TRBV19 and J is TRBJ2-6, with D unresolved. Trimming removed 5 bases from V and 0 bases from J, with 8 bases in between. CDR1 and CDR2 (germline): LNHDA, SQIVND (reference sequence). The length of the CDR3 is 15 residues. Here the CDR3 reads CASSPQLSGANVLTF. The CDR3 DNA reads TGTGCCAGTAGTCCACAACTCTCTGGGGCCAACGTCCTGACTTTC.

The chain employs TRBV7-6 and TRBJ2-1; D unresolved. In germline, CDR1 is SGHVS, CDR2 FNYEAQ. The CDR3 contains 12 residues. V was cut by 4 bases and J by 7 bases, with 8 bases left in between. In DNA form, the CDR3 reads TGTGCCAGCAGCTCCTACGCGAATGAGCAGTTCTTC. Translated: CASSSYANEQFF. Based on the CDR3 plus reference TRBV7-6 and TRBJ2-1, the full variable domain is GAGVSQSPRYKVTKRGQDVALRCDPISGHVSLYWYRQALGQGPEFLTYFNYEAQQDKSGLPNDRFSAERPEGSISTLTIQRTEQRDSAMYRCASSSYANEQFFGPGTRLTVL.

The CDR3, as DNA: TGCGCCAGCAGCTTGGAGGGAGGGGTCACAGATACGCAGTATTTT. Translated, it gives CASSLEGGVTDTQYF. V is TRBV5-1 and J is TRBJ2-3, with 7 nucleotides matching TRBD2. V lost 0 bases to trimming and J lost 2 bases; unmatched junction nucleotides: 3. The CDR3 has 15 amino acids. Germline lookup yields CDR1 SGHRS and CDR2 YFSETQ.

J is TRBJ2-1 and V is TRBV2; 13 bases map to TRBD2. Germline CDR1 is SNHLY and CDR2 is FYNNEI. The CDR3 has 15 amino acids. V was pared by 5 bases and J by 3 bases, with 1 base of the junction left unmatched. CDR3 nucleotide sequence: TGTGCCAGCAGTCGGACTAGCGGGGGCTACAATGAGCAGTTCTTC. Translated: CASSRTSGGYNEQFF.

The rearrangement links TRBV20-1 to TRBJ1-2; 8 bases align to TRBD1. From germline, CDR1 is DFQATT and CDR2 SNEGSKA (reference sequence). CDR3 length: 12 residues. V gave up 3 bases and J gave up 7 bases; unmatched junction bases: 4. The CDR3 sequence is CSASRDRGGYTF. In nucleotides, the CDR3 is TGCAGTGCTAGTCGTGACAGGGGTGGCTACACCTTC.